This TCR beta chain was documented in a study of neurological immune-mediated disorders. TCRdb fed the 5' RACE reads into MiXCR, producing one record per CDR3 protein. The data hold roughly 61,000 distinct CDR3 sequences, with about 11% observed a single time. The CDR3 consists of 14 residues. Germline V gene lookup returns CDR1 SGHNT and CDR2 YENEEA. V was pared by 8 bases and J by 7 bases, with 18 bases between. This clonotype was observed at least ten times. The time point denotes: longitudinal time-point 1 (baseline). The clonotype comes from a male donor with HTLV-1-associated myelopathy (HAM/TSP). Sequenced input: PBMCs. The chain uses TRBV11-3 and TRBJ2-1; D is unclear. DNA for the CDR3: TGTGCCAGCCGCCGGTTGTCAGCGCATAATGAGCAGTTCTTC. This translates into CASRRLSAHNEQFF.